The clone carrying this T cell receptor (beta chain) was seen ten or more times. The antigen is undetermined. The data belong to a study of T cells in Graves' hyperthyroidism and ophthalmopathy. The study's findings and limits: Prediction of ophthalmopathy progression came a median approximately 6.5 months pre-onset. The blood repertoire included most of the expanded thyroid clonotypes above 0.001.

It was uncontrolled infection, other autoimmune disease, pregnancy or lactation that excluded patients. Amplification of TCR beta CDR3 regions used RNA as the template. With the HTBI primer set, the TCR CDR3 went through a first round of RT-PCR. TCRdb passed the multiplex PCR reads through MiXCR, listing each CDR3 protein once. The sample yields hundreds of thousands of distinct CDR3 sequences, around 39% seen once. The source is a young man with Graves' hyperthyroidism. Source material: blood.

CDR3 region: CASSLQGALSPLHF. CDR3 DNA sequence: TGTGCCAGCAGTCTTCAGGGGGCACTCTCACCCCTCCACTTT. This chain connects TRBV25-1 to TRBJ1-6, with TRBD1 matching 8 bases. Germline CDR1 reads MGHDK; CDR2 reads SYGVNS. The CDR3 runs to 14 residues. J was trimmed by 10 bases and V by 5 bases; bases with no gene match: 7. The whole variable domain, remainder taken from reference TRBV25-1 and TRBJ1-6, is EADIYQTPRYLVIGTGKKITLECSQTMGHDKMYWYQQDPGMELHLIHYSYGVNSTEKGDLSSESTVSRIRTEHFPLTLESARPSHTSQYLCASSLQGALSPLHFGNGTRLTVT.